This entry features one T cell receptor beta chain sequence. This sample was taken from a study of blood T cell repertoires in COVID-19. TCRdb's table, derived via immunoSEQ multiplex PCR, lists solely in-frame clones and lacks some. The sample has just over 300,000 clones, approximately 85% seen once; the top ten hold 2.2%. V gave up 2 bases and J gave up 0 bases, with 8 bases separating them. The CDR3 has 15 amino acids. The germline CDR1 and CDR2 sequences are LGHNA and YSLEER. The chain joins TRBV4-3 to TRBJ1-3, with D hard to call. The material sequenced was PBMCs or T cells enriched from blood (not recorded which). The TCR sequence derives from a man aged 30 to 45 who had recovered from COVID-19. CDR3 DNA: TGCGCCAGCAGCCAACTCACGAGCTCTGGAAACACCATATATTTT. It specifies CASSQLTSSGNTIYF.